The rows below give T cell receptor beta chains drawn from one sample of a study of cytomegalovirus exposure and HLA in healthy donors. Only in-frame clones appear in the TCRdb table, and some are missing; sequencing was by immunoSEQ multiplex PCR. The table has around 77,000 clones, 78% seen once. Input material: PBMCs. The receptors come from a man in his forties in good health and CMV-seronegative. The CDR3 runs from the conserved cysteine through the conserved F or W. A D gene is named only where the DNA matches it firmly. Rows may omit the clone size; those that give it use once, few, many or a size class.

D gene: -
J gene: TRBJ2-1
CDR3 length: 13
clone size: -
V gene: TRBV2
CDR3 DNA: TGTGCCAGCAGTTCGGCAGGGTCCAATGAGCAGTTCTTC
CDR3 protein: CASSSAGSNEQFF

D gene: TRBD2
J gene: TRBJ2-1
CDR3 length: 16
clone size: -
V gene: TRBV18
CDR3 DNA: TGTGCCAGCTCACCACCAGGTCTAGCGGCGTACAATGAGCAGTTCTTC
CDR3 protein: CASSPPGLAAYNEQFF

D gene: TRBD1
J gene: TRBJ2-3
CDR3 length: 18
clone size: -
V gene: TRBV9
CDR3 DNA: TGTGCCAGCAGCGTAGCCCTAAGACAGGGGGCTAGCTCAGATACGCAGTATTTT
CDR3 protein: CASSVALRQGASSDTQYF

D gene: TRBD2
J gene: TRBJ2-1
CDR3 length: 15
clone size: -
V gene: TRBV7-9
CDR3 DNA: TGTGCCAGCAGCCGCGGGGGGCAGAGCCACAATGAGCAGTTCTTC
CDR3 protein: CASSRGGQSHNEQFF

D gene: TRBD1
J gene: TRBJ1-2
CDR3 length: 15
clone size: -
V gene: TRBV25-1
CDR3 DNA: TGTGCCAGCAGTGAGACAGGGTTGTTGGGCTATGGCTACACCTTC
CDR3 protein: CASSETGLLGYGYTF

D gene: -
J gene: TRBJ2-7
CDR3 length: 16
clone size: -
V gene: TRBV4-1
CDR3 DNA: TGCGCCAGCAGCCAAGATGAAATTTTCGGTTCCTACGAGCAGTACTTC
CDR3 protein: CASSQDEIFGSYEQYF

D gene: -
J gene: TRBJ1-1
CDR3 length: 12
clone size: few
V gene: TRBV28
CDR3 DNA: TGTGCCAGCAGTTTCGGCAGGGTCGAAGCTTTCTTT
CDR3 protein: CASSFGRVEAFF

D gene: -
J gene: TRBJ1-3
CDR3 length: 16
clone size: -
V gene: TRBV7-6
CDR3 DNA: TGTGCCAGCAGCTTAGGGCCCGTTCACTCTGGAAACACCATATATTTT
CDR3 protein: CASSLGPVHSGNTIYF

D gene: TRBD1
J gene: TRBJ1-4
CDR3 length: 14
clone size: -
V gene: TRBV18
CDR3 DNA: TGTGCCAGCTCACCACGGCAGGGGGGCGAAAAACTGTTTTTT
CDR3 protein: CASSPRQGGEKLFF

D gene: -
J gene: TRBJ1-1
CDR3 length: 12
clone size: -
V gene: TRBV6-6
CDR3 DNA: TGTGCCAGCAGTTACGGAGGAACTGAAGCTTTCTTT
CDR3 protein: CASSYGGTEAFF

D gene: -
J gene: TRBJ2-3
CDR3 length: 14
clone size: -
V gene: TRBV7-3
CDR3 DNA: TGTGCCAGCGGGTCCGGACAAGGCACAGATACGCAGTATTTT
CDR3 protein: CASGSGQGTDTQYF

D gene: TRBD1
J gene: TRBJ1-2
CDR3 length: 14
clone size: -
V gene: TRBV30
CDR3 DNA: TGTGCCTGGGTTCGGACAGGACTTAACTATGGCTACACCTTC
CDR3 protein: CAWVRTGLNYGYTF

D gene: -
J gene: TRBJ2-1
CDR3 length: 11
clone size: once
V gene: TRBV7-9
CDR3 DNA: TGTGCCAGCAGGGCCCACAGGGAGCAGTTCTTC
CDR3 protein: CASRAHREQFF

D gene: -
J gene: TRBJ1-5
CDR3 length: 15
clone size: -
V gene: TRBV19
CDR3 DNA: TGTGCCAGTAGTATATCCCGGCAGGGCCGGCAGCCCCAGCATTTT
CDR3 protein: CASSISRQGRQPQHF

D gene: TRBD1
J gene: TRBJ2-1
CDR3 length: 15
clone size: -
V gene: TRBV7-3
CDR3 DNA: TGTGCCAGCAGCAAAATAGTCGGGACAGTCAATGAGCAGTTCTTC
CDR3 protein: CASSKIVGTVNEQFF

D gene: -
J gene: TRBJ1-1
CDR3 length: 16
clone size: -
V gene: TRBV5-1
CDR3 DNA: TGCGCCAGCAGCCTCTTGTGGGTGGGGCTCAACACTGAAGCTTTCTTT
CDR3 protein: CASSLLWVGLNTEAFF

D gene: TRBD1
J gene: TRBJ1-1
CDR3 length: 15
clone size: few
V gene: TRBV19
CDR3 DNA: TGTGCCAGTAGGAAGCCAGGGGGCTTGAGGACTGAAGCTTTCTTT
CDR3 protein: CASRKPGGLRTEAFF

D gene: -
J gene: TRBJ1-6
CDR3 length: 14
clone size: -
V gene: TRBV2
CDR3 DNA: TGTGCCAGCGTGGGGAGGTACTATAATTCACCCCTCCACTTT
CDR3 protein: CASVGRYYNSPLHF